Below, 32 T cell receptor beta chains from the same sample are listed, as sequenced in a study of CD8+CD57+ T cells in acquired aplastic anemia. It was genomic DNA that served as the template for profiling TCR beta VDJ and CDR3. One entry per CDR3 protein, called by TCRdb with MiXCR from the reads. The sample lists 90,000 to 150,000 distinct CDR3 sequences; 55% to 70% were seen once. The authors sequenced patients whose flow cytometry had shown CD8+CD57+ cell expansion. Sample: sorted CD4+, CD8+, or CD8+CD57+ T cells (not recorded which) from PBMCs. These receptors came from a human donor with aplastic anemia.

This clonotype was seen just once. The chain joins TRBV14 to TRBJ2-7; weak D call: TRBD2 (5 bases). Germline assignment: CDR1 SGHDN and CDR2 FVKESK. V lost 3 bases to trimming and J lost 4 bases, with 13 bases between them. CDR3 length: 14 residues. The CDR3 region is CASSQPGRGYEQYF. The CDR3 DNA reads TGTGCCAGCAGCCAGCCGGGCAGAGGGTACGAGCAGTACTTC.

The chain has TRBV15 and TRBJ2-7; 11 nucleotides align to TRBD2. The DNA matches TRBJ2-5 better at its end, which makes the J call doubtful. Germline values: CDR1 LNHNV, CDR2 YYDKDF (reference sequence). The length of the CDR3 is 16 residues. The CDR3 DNA is TGTGCCACCAGCAGAGATAGCGGGGGGGCTCGGGAGACCCAGTACTTC. It is translated as CATSRDSGGARETQYF.

This clonotype occurred once. The chain joins TRBV20-1 to TRBJ2-3, with D possibly matching TRBD2 (7 bases). V was pared by 4 bases and J by 2 bases, with 13 bases between. CDR1 is DFQATT, CDR2 SNEGSKA, per germline (reference sequence). The CDR3 is 14 residues long. The CDR3 is CSAKPGGHTDTQYF. The CDR3 nucleotides read TGCAGTGCTAAGCCGGGGGGACACACAGATACGCAGTATTTT.

J is TRBJ2-5 and V is TRBV20-1, with 7 bases that match TRBD2. Germline loops: CDR1 DFQATT, CDR2 SNEGSKA (reference sequence). V lost 6 bases to trimming and J lost 5 bases; unmatched junction nucleotides: 12. This CDR3 is 14 amino acids long. The DNA of the CDR3 is TGCAGTGCAAGGTTGACTAGCAGTGTCGAGACCCAGTACTTC. It specifies CSARLTSSVETQYF.

Many counts were recorded for this clonotype. The chain combines TRBV12-5 with TRBJ2-3; D remains ambiguous. The germline CDR1 and CDR2 sequences are LGHNT and FRNRAP. V was pared by 1 base and J by 6 bases, with 8 bases between. The CDR3 totals 13 residues. CDR3 region: CASGLARLDTQYF. CDR3 nucleotide sequence: TGTGCTAGTGGTTTGGCGAGGTTGGATACGCAGTATTTT.

The rearrangement uses TRBV27 and TRBJ1-2; TRBD1 matches 7 bases. V dropped 6 bases and J dropped 2; count of bases not matched to a gene: 6. Per the germline V gene, CDR1 is MNHEY and CDR2 is SMNVEV (reference sequence). The CDR3 loop spans 14 amino acids. This CDR3 reads CASSQAGQNYGYTF. In DNA form, the CDR3 reads TGTGCCAGCAGCCAAGCGGGACAGAACTATGGCTACACCTTC.

The rearrangement links TRBV2 to TRBJ2-1, with 9 bases that match TRBD1. Looked up from germline, CDR1 is SNHLY and CDR2 is FYNNEI. The CDR3 is 14 residues long. V lost 6 bases and J lost 8; bases outside the gene matches: 8. CDR3 in amino acids: CASRSGQGVDEQFF. Written as DNA, the CDR3 is TGTGCCAGCAGATCGGGACAGGGTGTCGATGAGCAGTTCTTC.

J is TRBJ2-7 and V is TRBV7-9, with TRBD2 matching over 8 bases. The CDR3 is 13 amino acids. The germline V gene has CDR1 SEHNR and CDR2 FQNEAQ (reference sequence). V gave up 7 bases and J gave up 2 bases; unmatched junction bases: 4. This CDR3 is CASNQAGAYEQYF. Here the CDR3 DNA reads TGTGCCAGCAATCAAGCGGGAGCCTACGAGCAGTACTTC.

In the case of this clonotype: At one end the junction does not follow the germline gene, possibly because of a read error. The chain carries TRBV7-9 and TRBJ2-5; D possibly corresponds to TRBD1 (6 bases). There are 11 residues in the CDR3. Germline CDR1 reads SEHNR; CDR2 reads FQNEAQ (reference sequence). Here the CDR3 DNA reads TGTGCCAGCAGCGGAGACAGGACCCAGAACTTC. This translates into CASSGDRTQNF.

This clonotype was counted ten times or more. The chain has TRBV2 and TRBJ2-7; D perhaps matches TRBD2 (6 bases). This CDR3 is 13 amino acids long. CDR1 is SNHLY and CDR2 is FYNNEI in the germline V gene. Trimming stripped 7 bases from V and 2 bases from J, with 12 bases between. Here the CDR3 DNA reads TGTGCCAGCACGGGACTCTTAACCTACGAGCAGTACTTC. It is translated as CASTGLLTYEQYF.

This clonotype was found once. The chain uses TRBV2 and TRBJ2-3; D is undetermined. Trimming removed 10 bases from V and 6 bases from J, with 14 bases in between. Germline CDR1 SNHLY, CDR2 FYNNEI. There are 12 residues in the CDR3. CDR3 sequence reads: CATVPLGDTQYF. CDR3 nucleotide sequence: TGTGCCACCGTGCCACTTGGGGATACGCAGTATTTT.

The chain is built from TRBV24-1 and TRBJ2-3; a weak D match, TRBD2 (5 bases). CDR1 and CDR2 (germline): KGHDR, SFDVKD. V was trimmed by 2 bases and J by 0 bases, leaving 14 bases between them. The CDR3 extends over 17 amino acids. The CDR3 protein is CATSDSQTGSSTDTQYF. DNA of the CDR3: TGTGCCACCAGTGATTCACAAACGGGATCGAGCACAGATACGCAGTATTTT.

The chain links TRBV20-1 to TRBJ2-1; TRBD1 aligns across 7 bases. The CDR3 sequence is 15 residues long. V lost 6 bases to trimming and J lost 2 bases; unmatched junction nucleotides: 10. CDR1 is DFQATT, CDR2 SNEGSKA, per germline (reference sequence). CDR3 loop: CSAEDRAGPYNEQFF. The CDR3 DNA sequence: TGCAGTGCGGAAGACAGGGCAGGGCCCTACAATGAGCAGTTCTTC.

This sequence joins TRBV19 and TRBJ1-1; D is uncertain. The CDR3 extends over 11 amino acids. In germline, CDR1 is LNHDA, CDR2 SQIVND (reference sequence). Trimming pared 3 bases from V and 7 bases from J, leaving 6 bases between. The DNA of the CDR3 is TGTGCCAGTAGTATCGACTTTGAAGCTTTCTTT. Its translation is CASSIDFEAFF.

This clonotype was counted many times. The chain uses TRBV15 and TRBJ2-3, with D possibly being TRBD2 (7 bases). The CDR3 covers 15 residues. Germline lookup yields CDR1 LNHNV and CDR2 YYDKDF (reference sequence). Trimming shortened V by 9 bases and J by 0 bases, and 16 bases separated the two germline ends. The CDR3 DNA follows: TGTGCCACAGGTTATCGCGGGGGCAGCACAGATACGCAGTATTTT. Residues: CATGYRGGSTDTQYF.

This clonotype was found a few times. J is TRBJ2-1 and V is TRBV5-6; 9 nucleotides match TRBD1. Germline V lookup: CDR1 SGHDT, CDR2 YYEEEE. Trimming at V came to 0 bases and at J to 2 bases, leaving 3 bases not matched to a gene. CDR3 length: 16 amino acids. The CDR3 spells CASSLGGTGTYNEQFF. Here the CDR3 DNA reads TGTGCCAGCAGCTTGGGAGGGACAGGGACCTACAATGAGCAGTTCTTC.

This chain uses TRBV5-6 with TRBJ2-7; D not certain. Germline CDR1 SGHDT, CDR2 YYEEEE. The CDR3 consists of 13 residues. The V end was cut by 6 bases, the J end by 4 bases, with 14 bases between. The CDR3 DNA sequence: TGTGCCAGCATCTTAAGTCAACGTTACGAGCAGTACTTC. This encodes CASILSQRYEQYF.

In this sample, this clonotype turned up once. The chain links TRBV19 to TRBJ2-7; D unresolved. CDR1 and CDR2 (germline): LNHDA, SQIVND (reference sequence). V lost 1 base and J 1 base, leaving 5 bases between the germline ends. The CDR3 consists of 13 residues. The CDR3, as DNA: TGTGCCAGTAGTATAGTTCTATCCTACGAGCAGTACTTC. Protein sequence: CASSIVLSYEQYF.

The V and J genes are TRBV30 and TRBJ2-7, with 7 bases lining up with TRBD2. Germline V CDR1 and CDR2: GTSNPN, SVGIG (reference sequence). Germline trimming cut 2 bases from V and 2 bases from J; bases unmatched to any gene: 3. CDR3 size: 13 residues. DNA for the CDR3: TGTGCCTGGAGTCTGGGACTAACCTACGAGCAGTACTTC. Its translation is CAWSLGLTYEQYF.

The chain has TRBV7-3 and TRBJ2-5, with TRBD2 matching 8 bases. V trimming: 3 bases; J trimming: 0 bases; junction bases outside the gene matches: 0. This CDR3 is 14 amino acids long. Per the germline V gene, CDR1 is SGHTA and CDR2 is FQGTGA. This CDR3 is CASSLGLDQETQYF. In nucleotides, the CDR3 is TGTGCCAGCAGCTTGGGACTAGACCAAGAGACCCAGTACTTC.

This chain links TRBV10-3 with TRBJ1-2; maybe TRBD1 (6 bases). Germline V CDR1 and CDR2: ENHRY, SYGVKD. The CDR3 has 13 amino acids. Trimming removed 6 bases at V and 4 bases at J, with 12 bases between. The CDR3 sequence is CAIRETGRYGYTF. The CDR3 DNA is TGTGCCATCAGAGAAACAGGGCGCTATGGCTACACCTTC.

On this clonotype: Just one base apart from a much larger clone, this may be a read error. The chain employs TRBV12-3 or TRBV12-4 and TRBJ2-4, with 8 nucleotides matching TRBD1. The CDR3 covers 16 residues. This CDR3 is CASSPDRARAKNTQYF. In DNA form, the CDR3 reads TGTGCCAGCAGCCCGGACAGGGCCAGAGCCAAAAACACTCAGTACTTC.

With regard to this clonotype: At one boundary the junction diverges from the germline segment, which might be a read error. The chain has TRBV2 and TRBJ2-3; TRBD1 matches at 7 bases. Germline loops: CDR1 SNHLY, CDR2 FYNNEI. This CDR3 comprises 13 residues. CDR3 nucleotides: TGTGCCAGCACGGGACAGAACACAGATGCGCAGTATTTT. This gives the protein CASTGQNTDAQYF.

Turning to this clonotype: One base away lies a much larger clone, so this may be a sequencing read error. The chain has TRBV16 and TRBJ1-4; no reliable D call. The CDR3 is 12 amino acids. Germline lookup yields CDR1 KGHSY and CDR2 FQNENV. CDR3 in DNA: TGTCCCAGCAGCCAATCGGGAGAAAAACTGTTTTTT. The encoded protein is CPSSQSGEKLFF.

The V gene is TRBV20-1, the J gene TRBJ1-2; TRBD1 matches at 7 bases. Trimming at V came to 2 bases and at J to 3 bases, leaving 6 bases not matched to a gene. The CDR3 length is 14 residues. Looked up from germline, CDR1 is DFQATT and CDR2 is SNEGSKA (reference sequence). CDR3 sequence reads: CSARRSGTDYGYTF. CDR3 sequence (DNA): TGCAGTGCTAGAAGGAGCGGGACAGACTATGGCTACACCTTC.

V usage is TRBV15 and J usage is TRBJ1-4, with TRBD1 as a possible D gene (5 bases). V shed 2 bases and J shed 3 bases, with 16 bases lying between them. The CDR3 loop spans 17 amino acids. Germline CDR1 and CDR2: LNHNV and YYDKDF (reference sequence). The CDR3 sequence is CATSRNLRGTANEKLFF. The CDR3 region has the DNA TGTGCCACCAGCAGAAACCTGCGGGGGACGGCTAATGAAAAACTGTTTTTT.

This clonotype was observed once. The chain combines TRBV7-2 with TRBJ2-5; TRBD2 matches at 7 bases. V lost 1 base to trimming and J lost 2 bases; unmatched junction nucleotides: 4. Germline lookup yields CDR1 SGHTA and CDR2 FQGNSA. The CDR3 sequence is 15 residues long. CDR3: CASSLGPGLQETQYF. The CDR3 DNA reads as TGTGCCAGCAGCTTAGGGCCGGGACTACAAGAGACCCAGTACTTC.

This clonotype was detected only a few times. The V call is TRBV10-3, the J call TRBJ1-6, with a weak D call TRBD1 (5 bases). The CDR3 contains 15 residues. Germline CDR1 and CDR2: ENHRY and SYGVKD. The V gene lost 6 bases and the J gene lost 5 bases, with 14 bases spanning the gap. CDR3: CAIRAGAWDNSPLHF. The CDR3 DNA reads TGTGCCATCAGAGCTGGGGCATGGGATAATTCACCCCTCCACTTT.

This clonotype has a count of ten or more. This chain joins TRBV4-3 and TRBJ2-7; TRBD2 agrees at 8 bases. The V segment lost 1 base and the J segment 4 bases; nucleotides outside the gene matches: 6. From germline, CDR1 is LGHNA and CDR2 YSLEER. The CDR3 consists of 15 residues. In DNA form, the CDR3 reads TGCGCCAGCAGCCAAGTGGCGGGGGGTGCGTACGAGCAGTACTTC. Translation: CASSQVAGGAYEQYF.

This clonotype was seen ten or more times. The CDR3 nucleotides read TGCAGCTTCGCTCGGGACAGGGGTTACTTGGAAGCTTTCTTT. It specifies CSFARDRGYLEAFF. This chain links TRBV29-1 with TRBJ1-1; 10 bases map to TRBD1. In germline, CDR1 is SQVTM, CDR2 ANQGSEA. The V and J ends lost 8 bases and 8 bases, in that order; junction bases with no gene match: 14. The CDR3 contains 14 residues.

At least ten counts were recorded for this clonotype. The chain couples TRBV5-6 to TRBJ2-5; a weak D match, TRBD1 (6 bases). This CDR3 has 14 residues. Per the germline V gene, CDR1 is SGHDT and CDR2 is YYEEEE. Trimming pared 2 bases from V and 1 base from J, leaving 9 bases between. CDR3 amino acids: CASSFGQPQETQYF. CDR3 coding DNA: TGTGCCAGCAGCTTCGGACAGCCCCAAGAGACCCAGTACTTC. The entire variable domain, with the rest obtained from reference TRBV5-6 and TRBJ2-5, is as follows: DAGVTQSPTHLIKTRGQQVTLRCSPKSGHDTVSWYQQALGQGPQFIFQYYEEEERQRGNFPDRFSGHQFPNYSSELNVNALLLGDSALYLCASSFGQPQETQYFGPGTRLLVL.

With regard to this clonotype: This may stem from a read error, because a much larger clone lies one nucleotide away. This chain joins TRBV10-3 and TRBJ1-2; D is unclear. The CDR3 is 12 amino acids. Germline-derived CDR1 and CDR2 are ENHRY and SYGVKD. V was trimmed by 10 bases and J by 3 bases, leaving 12 bases between them. The CDR3 DNA reads as TGTGCCAGCAATGAAGTCCACTATGGCTACACCTTC. Amino acid sequence: CASNEVHYGYTF.